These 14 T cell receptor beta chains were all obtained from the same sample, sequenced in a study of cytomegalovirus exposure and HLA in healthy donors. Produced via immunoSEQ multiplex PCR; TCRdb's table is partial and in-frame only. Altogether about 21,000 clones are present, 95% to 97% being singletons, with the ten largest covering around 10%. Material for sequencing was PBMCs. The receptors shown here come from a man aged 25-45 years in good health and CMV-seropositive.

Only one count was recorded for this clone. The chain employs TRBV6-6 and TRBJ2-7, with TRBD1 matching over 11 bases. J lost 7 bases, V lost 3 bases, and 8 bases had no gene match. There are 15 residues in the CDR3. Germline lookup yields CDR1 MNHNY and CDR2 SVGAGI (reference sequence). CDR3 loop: CASSYPGQGDREQYF. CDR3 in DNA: TGTGCCAGCAGTTATCCGGGACAGGGGGATAGAGAGCAGTACTTC.

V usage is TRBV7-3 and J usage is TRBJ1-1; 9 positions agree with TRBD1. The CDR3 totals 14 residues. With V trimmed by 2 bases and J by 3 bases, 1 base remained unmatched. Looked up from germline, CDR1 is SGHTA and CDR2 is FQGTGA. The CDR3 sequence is CASSLGQGHTEAFF. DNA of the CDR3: TGTGCCAGCAGCTTAGGACAGGGGCACACTGAAGCTTTCTTT.

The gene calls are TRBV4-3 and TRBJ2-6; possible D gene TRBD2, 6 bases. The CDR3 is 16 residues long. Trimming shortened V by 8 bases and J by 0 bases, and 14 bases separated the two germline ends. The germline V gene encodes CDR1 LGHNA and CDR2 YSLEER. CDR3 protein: CASSRDSASGANVLTF. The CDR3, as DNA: TGCGCCAGCTCCCGGGACTCCGCCTCTGGGGCCAACGTCCTGACTTTC.

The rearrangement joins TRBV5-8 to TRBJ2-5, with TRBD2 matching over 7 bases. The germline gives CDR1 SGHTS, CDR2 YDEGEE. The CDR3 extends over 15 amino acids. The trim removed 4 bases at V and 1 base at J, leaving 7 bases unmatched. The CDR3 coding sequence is TGTGCCAGCAGCCGCGCTAGCGGTCTCCAAGAGACCCAGTACTTC. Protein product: CASSRASGLQETQYF.

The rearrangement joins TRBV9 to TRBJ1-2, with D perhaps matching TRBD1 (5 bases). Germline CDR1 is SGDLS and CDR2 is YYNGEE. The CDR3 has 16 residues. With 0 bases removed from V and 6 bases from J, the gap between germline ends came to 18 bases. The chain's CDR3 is CASSVEPMEGLDGYTF. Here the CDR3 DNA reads TGTGCCAGCAGCGTAGAACCCATGGAGGGGTTGGATGGCTACACCTTC.

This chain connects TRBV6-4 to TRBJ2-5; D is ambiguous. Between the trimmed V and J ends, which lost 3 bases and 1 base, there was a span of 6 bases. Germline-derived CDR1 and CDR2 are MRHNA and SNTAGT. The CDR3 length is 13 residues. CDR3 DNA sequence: TGTGCCAGCAGTGAGGGCCCCCAAGAGACCCAGTACTTC. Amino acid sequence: CASSEGPQETQYF.

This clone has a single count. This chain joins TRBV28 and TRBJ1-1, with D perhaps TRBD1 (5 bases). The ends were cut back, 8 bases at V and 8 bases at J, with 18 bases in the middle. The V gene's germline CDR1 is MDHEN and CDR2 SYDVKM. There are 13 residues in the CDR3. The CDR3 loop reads CASSPGGVREAFF. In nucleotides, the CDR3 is TGTGCCAGCTCCCCCGGGGGGGTACGAGAAGCTTTCTTT.

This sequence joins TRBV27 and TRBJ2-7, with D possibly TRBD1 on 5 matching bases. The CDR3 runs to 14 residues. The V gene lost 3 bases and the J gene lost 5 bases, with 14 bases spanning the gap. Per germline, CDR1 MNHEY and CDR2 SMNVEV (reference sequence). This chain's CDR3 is CASSFRRQGHEQYF. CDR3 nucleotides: TGTGCCAGCAGTTTCCGTCGGCAGGGTCACGAGCAGTACTTC.

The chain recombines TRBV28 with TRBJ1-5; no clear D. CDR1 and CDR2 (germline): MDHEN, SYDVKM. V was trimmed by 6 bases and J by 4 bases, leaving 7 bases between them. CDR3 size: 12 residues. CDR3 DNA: TGTGCCAGCAGCCTAACGAATCAGCCCCAGCATTTT. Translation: CASSLTNQPQHF.

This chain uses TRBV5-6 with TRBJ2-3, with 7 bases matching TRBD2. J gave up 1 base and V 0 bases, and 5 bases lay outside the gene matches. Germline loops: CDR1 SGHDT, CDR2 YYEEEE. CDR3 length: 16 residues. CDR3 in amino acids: CASSLDVGGGTDTQYF. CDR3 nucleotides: TGTGCCAGCAGCTTGGATGTGGGAGGGGGCACAGATACGCAGTATTTT. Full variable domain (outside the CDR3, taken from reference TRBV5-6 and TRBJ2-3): DAGVTQSPTHLIKTRGQQVTLRCSPKSGHDTVSWYQQALGQGPQFIFQYYEEEERQRGNFPDRFSGHQFPNYSSELNVNALLLGDSALYLCASSLDVGGGTDTQYFGPGTRLTVL.

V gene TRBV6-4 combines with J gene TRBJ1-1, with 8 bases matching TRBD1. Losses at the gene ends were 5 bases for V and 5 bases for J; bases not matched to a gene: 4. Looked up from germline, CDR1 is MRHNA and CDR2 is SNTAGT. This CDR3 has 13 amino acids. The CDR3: CASSNRGGTEAFF. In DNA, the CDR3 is TGTGCCAGCAGTAACAGGGGGGGAACTGAAGCTTTCTTT.

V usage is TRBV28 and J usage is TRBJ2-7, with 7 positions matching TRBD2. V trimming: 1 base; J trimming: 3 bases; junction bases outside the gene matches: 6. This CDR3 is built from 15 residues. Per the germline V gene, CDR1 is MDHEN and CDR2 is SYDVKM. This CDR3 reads CASSLSLAAGYEQYF. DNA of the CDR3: TGTGCCAGCAGTTTATCGCTAGCGGCGGGCTACGAGCAGTACTTC.

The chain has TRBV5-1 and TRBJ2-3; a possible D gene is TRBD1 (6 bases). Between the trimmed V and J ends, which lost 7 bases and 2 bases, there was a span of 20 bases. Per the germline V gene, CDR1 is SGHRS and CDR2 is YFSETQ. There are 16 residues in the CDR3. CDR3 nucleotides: TGCGCCAGCCGCCTGCGACAGGCATATTCCACAGATACGCAGTATTTT. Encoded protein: CASRLRQAYSTDTQYF.

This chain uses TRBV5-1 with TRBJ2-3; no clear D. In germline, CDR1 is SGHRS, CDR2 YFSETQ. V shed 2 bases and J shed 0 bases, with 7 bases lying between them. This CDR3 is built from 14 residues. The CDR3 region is CASSLLYSTDTQYF. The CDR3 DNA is TGCGCCAGCAGCTTACTCTACAGCACAGATACGCAGTATTTT.